The 24 T cell receptor beta chains presented below share a single source sample, sequenced in a study of blood T cell repertoires in COVID-19. This table comes from immunoSEQ multiplex PCR, and its TCRdb copy is limited to in-frame clones, with some not included. The sample holds fewer than 55,000 clones, 88% seen once. Sequencing was done on a sample of peripheral blood. Source of these receptors: a man aged 45-65 years with active COVID-19.

The gene calls are TRBV27 and TRBJ2-4, with D perhaps matching TRBD1 (5 bases). Germline values: CDR1 MNHEY, CDR2 SMNVEV (reference sequence). Trimming cost V 4 bases and J 14 bases, with 15 bases left between them. CDR3 length: 12 residues. CDR3 nucleotide sequence: TGTGCCAGCAGTTCGGGCGCAGGGTACGAGTACTTC. It encodes CASSSGAGYEYF.

V is TRBV5-1 and J is TRBJ2-1, with TRBD1 matching 7 bases. Germline CDR1 and CDR2: SGHRS and YFSETQ. The CDR3 length is 15 residues. Trimming cost V 0 bases and J 2 bases; bases outside gene matches: 2. In DNA form, the CDR3 reads TGCGCCAGCAGCTTGGGACAGGGTCCCTACAATGAGCAGTTCTTC. Protein: CASSLGQGPYNEQFF.

The chain carries TRBV19 and TRBJ2-2; possible D gene TRBD1, 5 bases. Per the germline V gene, CDR1 is LNHDA and CDR2 is SQIVND (reference sequence). V was cut by 2 bases and J by 6 bases, with 13 bases left in between. The CDR3 spans 15 residues. Here the CDR3 reads CASSIRQGIPGELFF. CDR3 coding DNA: TGTGCCAGTAGTATAAGGCAGGGAATCCCCGGGGAGCTGTTTTTT.

This chain connects TRBV19 to TRBJ1-1, with a possible D match to TRBD1 (6 bases). CDR1 is LNHDA, CDR2 SQIVND, per germline (reference sequence). This CDR3 comprises 14 residues. V lost 5 bases, J lost 4 bases, and 14 bases lay in between. CDR3 nucleotide sequence: TGTGCCAGTAGTGTGCAGGGGTGGGGCACTGAAGCTTTCTTT. It translates to CASSVQGWGTEAFF.

The V and J genes are TRBV21-1 and TRBJ1-6. TRBV21-1 is tagged as a pseudogene. CDR3 length equals 16 residues. Here the CDR3 DNA reads TGTGCCAGCACCCCTAGCAACGTGGCGCTTAATTCACCCCTCCACTTT. Its protein is CASTPSNVALNSPLHF.

The chain couples TRBV7-2 to TRBJ2-5, with 7 bases that match TRBD1. Germline values: CDR1 SGHTA, CDR2 FQGNSA. This CDR3 contains 15 residues. With V trimmed by 2 bases and J by 4 bases, 7 bases remained unmatched. The CDR3 loop is CASSLQGVRGETQYF. The CDR3 region has the DNA TGTGCCAGCAGCTTACAGGGGGTAAGGGGAGAGACCCAGTACTTC.

The chain links TRBV27 to TRBJ2-2; D might be TRBD1 (6 bases). Trimming cost V 4 bases and J 4 bases, with 16 bases left between them. The CDR3 length is 16 residues. The germline gives CDR1 MNHEY, CDR2 SMNVEV (reference sequence). The CDR3 here is CASSSGVLVSTGELFF. The CDR3 bases are TGTGCCAGCAGTTCAGGGGTACTAGTTAGCACCGGGGAGCTGTTTTTT.

This chain uses TRBV3-1 (or the pseudogene TRBV3-2) with TRBJ1-2; possible D gene TRBD1, 6 bases. Germline V lookup: CDR1 LGHDT, CDR2 YNNKEL (reference sequence). The CDR3 contains 12 residues. Trimming removed 6 bases at V and 8 bases at J, with 13 bases between. CDR3 residues: CASSLQGIGYTF. The CDR3, as DNA: TGTGCCAGCAGTTTACAGGGTATAGGCTACACCTTC.

The chain carries TRBV6-5 and TRBJ1-5, with TRBD1 identical over 9 bases. The germline gives CDR1 MNHEY, CDR2 SVGAGI. V was clipped by 4 bases and J by 2 bases; unmatched bases: 3. This CDR3 is 15 amino acids long. Written as DNA, the CDR3 is TGTGCCAGCAGTTCCACAGGGGGCGGCAATCAGCCCCAGCATTTT. Residues: CASSSTGGGNQPQHF.

The table lists this clone with a count of one. The V gene is TRBV6-5, the J gene TRBJ1-2, with 7 positions matching TRBD1. Germline lookup yields CDR1 MNHEY and CDR2 SVGAGI. With 6 bases clipped from V and 2 bases from J, the junction kept 9 bases outside the gene matches. This CDR3 region has 15 residues. CDR3 sequence (DNA): TGTGCCAGCAGCCTATCCCGGGACAGAAACTATGGCTACACCTTC. It codes for CASSLSRDRNYGYTF.

The rearrangement links TRBV3-1 (or the pseudogene TRBV3-2) to TRBJ1-2, with D tentatively TRBD1 (5 bases). The CDR3 length is 12 residues. Deletions cut 3 bases from V and 8 bases from J, with 10 bases between. Germline V gene lookup returns CDR1 LGHDT and CDR2 YNNKEL (reference sequence). CDR3 bases: TGTGCCAGCAGCCACCTGGGGGGGGGCTACACCTTC. This codes for CASSHLGGGYTF.

This clone was found once. This rearrangement joins TRBV6-5 to TRBJ1-5, with no clear D. This CDR3 contains 15 residues. Germline assignment: CDR1 MNHEY and CDR2 SVGAGI. V was clipped by 6 bases and J by 3 bases, with 15 bases between them. CDR3: CASRPNPQVNQPQHF. For the CDR3, the DNA is TGTGCCAGCAGGCCGAACCCGCAGGTCAATCAGCCCCAGCATTTT.

This chain links TRBV14 with TRBJ2-1; 9 positions match TRBD2. This CDR3 has 19 amino acids. V was clipped by 0 bases and J by 5 bases; unmatched bases: 14. CDR1 is SGHDN, CDR2 FVKESK, per germline. CDR3: CASSQEGTSSYPVNNEQFF. The CDR3 nucleotides read TGTGCCAGCAGCCAAGAAGGGACTAGCTCCTATCCGGTGAACAATGAGCAGTTCTTC.

The chain joins TRBV12-3 or TRBV12-4 to TRBJ1-2, with TRBD1 matching over 10 bases. CDR3 size: 13 residues. V lost 6 bases, J lost 8 bases, and 6 bases stayed unmatched. CDR3 region: CASSRDRGRGYTF. Here the CDR3 DNA reads TGTGCCAGCAGCCGAGACAGGGGGCGAGGCTACACCTTC.

V gene TRBV30 combines with J gene TRBJ2-2; 8 bases are a match to TRBD1. CDR1 and CDR2 (germline): GTSNPN, SVGIG (reference sequence). Trimming took 8 bases from V and 6 from J; bases not matched to a gene: 8. The CDR3 runs to 13 residues. CDR3 sequence (DNA): TGTGCCGCCAGGCAGGGGGCCGCCGGGGAGCTGTTTTTT. This gives the protein CAARQGAAGELFF. Drawing the rest from reference TRBV30 and TRBJ2-2, the complete variable domain is SQTIHQWPATLVQPVGSPLSLECTVEGTSNPNLYWYRQAAGRGLQLLFYSVGIGQISSEVPQNLSASRPQDRQFILSSKKLLLSDSGFYLCAARQGAAGELFFGEGSRLTVL.

The chain couples TRBV5-1 to TRBJ2-3, with 15 bases that match TRBD2. The CDR3 runs to 18 residues. The V gene end was trimmed by 4 bases and the J gene end by 5 bases; junction bases not matched to a gene: 11. Germline loops: CDR1 SGHRS, CDR2 YFSETQ. Written as DNA, the CDR3 is TGCGCCAGCAGCACAGGGACTAGCGGGAGGTTTATATTAGATACGCAGTATTTT. Encoded protein: CASSTGTSGRFILDTQYF.

V and J are TRBV9 and TRBJ1-1, with D perhaps matching TRBD1 (6 bases). V was clipped by 3 bases and J by 6 bases, with 18 bases between them. Germline V lookup: CDR1 SGDLS, CDR2 YYNGEE. CDR3 length: 15 amino acids. The CDR3 DNA sequence: TGTGCCAGCAGCGCCCCACAGGGTTCCAACGCTGAAGCTTTCTTT. Its translation: CASSAPQGSNAEAFF.

The chain joins TRBV4-1 to TRBJ2-3, with 9 bases aligning to TRBD1. Trimming took 5 bases from V and 4 from J; bases not matched to a gene: 7. CDR1 and CDR2 from the germline V gene are MGHRA and YSYEKL. This CDR3 is 15 amino acids long. The CDR3: CASSDRDRAPDTQYF. DNA for the CDR3: TGCGCCAGCAGCGACCGGGACAGGGCCCCAGATACGCAGTATTTT.

The rearrangement uses TRBV5-6 and TRBJ1-2; 7 nucleotides align to TRBD1. J was trimmed by 10 bases and V by 4 bases; bases with no gene match: 4. The germline V gene has CDR1 SGHDT and CDR2 YYEEEE. The CDR3 is 11 amino acids. The chain's CDR3 is CASSGTDNYTF. The DNA for the CDR3 is TGTGCCAGCAGCGGGACAGATAACTACACCTTC.

In its sample, this clone was seen once. The chain combines TRBV2 with TRBJ2-1, with a possible D match to TRBD2 (6 bases). Germline CDR1 is SNHLY and CDR2 is FYNNEI. Trimming stripped 7 bases from V and 6 bases from J, with 13 bases between. This CDR3 is 13 amino acids long. The CDR3 reads CASKGTLSNEQFF. In DNA form, the CDR3 reads TGTGCCAGCAAAGGGACTCTTTCCAATGAGCAGTTCTTC.

The chain recombines TRBV5-5 with TRBJ1-5, with a tentative D call TRBD1 (5 bases). Between the trimmed V and J ends, which lost 4 bases and 3 bases, there was a span of 11 bases. Germline V gene data show CDR1 as SGHKS and CDR2 as YYEKEE (reference sequence). This CDR3 has 14 residues. CDR3 in amino acids: CASSQGSPNQPQHF. DNA for the CDR3: TGTGCCAGCAGCCAGGGCAGCCCCAATCAGCCCCAGCATTTT.

The chain uses TRBV28 and TRBJ2-1, with D maybe TRBD1 (6 bases). The CDR3 length is 16 residues. V lost 1 base, J lost 1 base, and 11 bases lay in between. Germline assignment: CDR1 MDHEN and CDR2 SYDVKM. The CDR3 here is CASSLFGQGSYNEQFF. The CDR3 nucleotides are TGTGCCAGCAGTTTATTTGGGCAGGGGTCCTACAATGAGCAGTTCTTC.

This clone rates as large. This chain joins TRBV20-1 and TRBJ1-6; D ambiguous. CDR1 is DFQATT, CDR2 SNEGSKA, per germline (reference sequence). V dropped 3 bases and J dropped 7 bases, with 13 bases sitting between them. CDR3 length: 14 residues. The CDR3 spells CSASQRGANSPLHF. In DNA form, the CDR3 reads TGCAGTGCTAGTCAGCGGGGTGCAAATTCACCCCTCCACTTT.

In DNA, the CDR3 is TGTGCCAGCAGCCAAGAGGCAAGCGCGGCTCAGCCCCAGCATTTT. Residues: CASSQEASAAQPQHF. The chain couples TRBV4-2 to TRBJ1-5; D remains unclear. V lost 0 bases, J lost 6 bases, and 12 bases lay in between. The CDR3 spans 15 residues. The germline V gene encodes CDR1 LGHNA and CDR2 YNFKEQ.